These 11 T cell receptor beta chains were sequenced from one sample in a study of naive and memory T cell subsets. The beta constant-region primer was an equimolar mix of two oligonucleotides covering TRBC1 and TRBC2. TCRdb called the UMI-ligation and nested PCR reads again in MiXCR, with one record for every CDR3 protein. In the table there are tens of thousands of distinct CDR3 sequences, over 8.5% of which are singletons. The material sequenced was effector memory CD4+ T cells from blood. The subset was: effector memory, CD45RA- CD27-. These receptors all stem from a human donor in good health.

This chain connects TRBV20-1 to TRBJ2-3; a possible D gene is TRBD2 (9 bases). The ends were cut back, 8 bases at V and 8 bases at J, with 20 bases in the middle. CDR1 DFQATT and CDR2 SNEGSKA come from the germline V gene (reference sequence). The CDR3 sequence is 13 residues long. The DNA of the CDR3 is TGCAGTCCCAGGGGGCGGGGGGGAGGTACGCAGTATTTT. Its translation is CSPRGRGGGTQYF.

This clonotype was counted between two and nine times. The chain uses TRBV3-1 and TRBJ2-2; 8 nucleotides agree with TRBD1. CDR3 length: 16 residues. V trimming: 3 bases; J trimming: 3 bases; junction bases outside the gene matches: 6. The V gene's germline CDR1 is LGHDT and CDR2 YNNKEL (reference sequence). The CDR3 DNA follows: TGTGCCAGCAGCCATTATCGGACAGGGCACACCGGGGAGCTGTTTTTT. This codes for CASSHYRTGHTGELFF.

The chain employs TRBV27 and TRBJ1-6; D is unresolved. Germline CDR1 and CDR2: MNHEY and SMNVEV (reference sequence). The V and J ends lost 1 base and 7 bases respectively, with 14 bases between them. The CDR3 runs to 16 residues. CDR3 sequence (DNA): TGTGCCAGCAGTTTATTGGCAGCCCCGGGAAATTCACCCCTCCACTTT. The encoded protein is CASSLLAAPGNSPLHF.

Note on this clonotype: A junction end diverges from the germline sequence, so it may reflect a read error. The chain employs TRBV20-1 and TRBJ2-2; D uncertain. The CDR3 consists of 14 residues. The germline V gene has CDR1 DFQATT and CDR2 SNEGSKA (reference sequence). CDR3 region: CRARRPLATGELFF. DNA of the CDR3: TGCAGGGCTAGACGACCGTTGGCCACCGGGGAGCTGTTTTTT.

This clonotype was counted at least ten times. The V call is TRBV7-2, the J call TRBJ2-1; 12 bases line up with TRBD2. The junction had 6 bases not matched to a gene; V was cut back by 2 bases and J by 7 bases. The germline V gene has CDR1 SGHTA and CDR2 FQGNSA. The CDR3 consists of 16 residues. CDR3 nucleotide sequence: TGTGCCAGCAGCTTACAACTAGCGGGAGGTAGAAATGAGCAGTTCTTC. This encodes CASSLQLAGGRNEQFF.

The chain employs TRBV9 and TRBJ1-6; TRBD1 agrees at 7 bases. V trimming: 4 bases; J trimming: 9 bases; junction bases outside the gene matches: 7. CDR1 and CDR2 from the germline V gene are SGDLS and YYNGEE. There are 14 residues in the CDR3. Here the CDR3 DNA reads TGTGCCAGCAGCCCCCGACAGGGTAGTTCACCCCTCCACTTT. Its protein is CASSPRQGSSPLHF.

This clonotype came up a few times. The J gene is TRBJ2-1, the V gene TRBV15, with 7 bases matching TRBD2. From germline, CDR1 is LNHNV and CDR2 YYDKDF (reference sequence). V trimming: 3 bases; J trimming: 4 bases; junction bases outside the gene matches: 6. This CDR3 region has 15 residues. The CDR3 loop reads CATSRSGTKYNEQFF. The CDR3 DNA reads TGTGCCACCAGCAGGTCCGGGACTAAATACAATGAGCAGTTCTTC. Supplemented by reference TRBV15 and TRBJ2-1, the full variable domain reads DAMVIQNPRYQVTQFGKPVTLSCSQTLNHNVMYWYQQKSSQAPKLLFHYYDKDFNNEADTPDNFQSRRPNTSFCFLDIRSPGLGDTAMYLCATSRSGTKYNEQFFGPGTRLTVL.

The chain recombines TRBV20-1 with TRBJ1-6; 10 nucleotides align to TRBD1. This CDR3 contains 16 residues. Germline V gene data show CDR1 as DFQATT and CDR2 as SNEGSKA (reference sequence). J gave up 8 bases and V 3 bases, and 10 bases lay outside the gene matches. The CDR3 DNA reads TGCAGTGCTAGGCCGCCGCCCGGGACAGGGGATTCACCCCTCCACTTT. This sequence encodes CSARPPPGTGDSPLHF.

In its sample, this clonotype was seen many times. CDR3 nucleotides: TGTGCCAGCAGGATTCATGACTACACTGAAGCTTTCTTT. Amino acid sequence: CASRIHDYTEAFF. The chain combines TRBV12-3 or TRBV12-4 with TRBJ1-1, with unresolved D. The CDR3 totals 13 residues. The V and J ends lost 6 bases and 3 bases respectively, with 11 bases between them.

The J gene is TRBJ1-2, the V gene TRBV11-2; no clear D. The CDR3 is made up of 12 amino acids. Trimming stripped 5 bases from V and 8 bases from J, with 12 bases between. CDR1 and CDR2 from the germline V gene are SGHAT and FQNNGV. The CDR3 bases are TGTGCCAGCAGCCCCACGGGTTACGGCTACACCTTC. Translating it yields CASSPTGYGYTF.

The V gene is TRBV20-1, the J gene TRBJ1-1; 7 bases match TRBD1. The CDR3 sequence is 13 residues long. Unmatched junction bases numbered 4, after V lost 5 bases and J lost 1 base. Germline-derived CDR1 and CDR2 are DFQATT and SNEGSKA (reference sequence). The CDR3 region is CSASTGTNTEAFF. CDR3 sequence (DNA): TGCAGTGCTTCGACAGGGACGAACACTGAAGCTTTCTTT.